Below are 26 T cell receptor beta chains sequenced from a single sample in a study of early T cells in non-severe SARS-CoV-2 infection. Via MiXCR, TCRdb re-called the 5' RACE reads, giving one row per CDR3 protein. The data hold roughly 17,000 distinct CDR3 sequences, with less than 6.5% observed a single time. The sample consisted of whole blood, taken at baseline. The source is an adult who was a healthcare worker with PCR-confirmed SARS-CoV-2 infection or an uninfected control (not recorded which).

This clonotype was counted a few times. The chain employs TRBV6-1 and TRBJ1-1; D is unresolved. The CDR3 covers 13 residues. Germline V gene data show CDR1 as MNHNS and CDR2 as SASEGT. Trimming removed 11 bases from V and 0 bases from J, with 13 bases in between. CDR3: CALAGVMNTEAFF. CDR3 in DNA: TGTGCCTTGGCAGGCGTCATGAACACTGAAGCTTTCTTT.

The table lists this clonotype with many counts. The chain combines TRBV29-1 with TRBJ2-5, with D maybe TRBD2 (5 bases). The CDR3 is 12 amino acids. Trimming pared 3 bases from V and 4 bases from J, leaving 9 bases between. Germline CDR1 is SQVTM and CDR2 is ANQGSEA. The CDR3 protein is CSVDGGSETQYF. The CDR3 nucleotides are TGCAGCGTTGATGGAGGATCAGAGACCCAGTACTTC.

This clonotype occurred many times. The V and J genes are TRBV7-2 and TRBJ2-5; D is undetermined. This CDR3 spans 13 amino acids. With 0 bases removed from V and 5 bases from J, the gap between germline ends came to 7 bases. In germline, CDR1 is SGHTA, CDR2 FQGNSA. CDR3 coding DNA: TGTGCCAGCAGCTTAGCAACGCTTGAGACCCAGTACTTC. It encodes CASSLATLETQYF.

This clonotype is categorized as medium-sized. The V call is TRBV7-3, the J call TRBJ2-1, with D hard to call. Looked up from germline, CDR1 is SGHTA and CDR2 is FQGTGA. The CDR3 loop spans 15 amino acids. Trimming pared 0 bases from V and 1 base from J, leaving 7 bases between. The CDR3 DNA reads as TGTGCCAGCAGCTTAACCAGGCCATCCTACAATGAGCAGTTCTTC. Encoded protein: CASSLTRPSYNEQFF.

This clonotype is categorized as medium-sized. The gene calls are TRBV6-6 and TRBJ1-2; 7 bases are shared with TRBD1. In germline, CDR1 is MNHNY, CDR2 SVGAGI (reference sequence). V lost 7 bases to trimming and J lost 4 bases; unmatched junction nucleotides: 3. The length of the CDR3 is 12 residues. CDR3 coding DNA: TGTGCCAGCAACGACAGGGTCTATGGCTACACCTTC. This gives the protein CASNDRVYGYTF.

This clonotype appeared many times. This CDR3 is CASSSQGADEAFF. In DNA form, the CDR3 reads TGTGCCAGCAGCTCACAGGGGGCGGATGAAGCTTTCTTT. The V call is TRBV12-3 or TRBV12-4, the J call TRBJ1-1; 9 bases line up with TRBD1. The CDR3 runs to 13 residues. The V gene end was trimmed by 6 bases and the J gene end by 7 bases; junction bases not matched to a gene: 6.

In its sample, this clonotype ranks as medium-sized. The genes are TRBV4-2 and TRBJ2-5; TRBD2 aligns across 9 bases. This CDR3 region has 15 residues. J was trimmed by 1 base and V by 0 bases; bases with no gene match: 0. CDR1 is LGHNA and CDR2 is YNFKEQ in the germline V gene. The CDR3 bases are TGTGCCAGCAGCCAAGAGCGGGGGGGCCAAGAGACCCAGTACTTC. Translation: CASSQERGGQETQYF.

This clonotype was seen repeatedly, ten times or more. The CDR3 region is CASTTGLAGGIQETQYF. The CDR3 DNA is TGTGCCAGCACCACGGGACTAGCGGGGGGAATCCAAGAGACCCAGTACTTC. The gene calls are TRBV9 and TRBJ2-5; 15 bases match TRBD2. The CDR3 has 17 residues. The junction had 7 bases not matched to a gene; V was cut back by 6 bases and J by 1 base. The germline gives CDR1 SGDLS, CDR2 YYNGEE.

This clonotype was detected ten times or more. The rearrangement uses TRBV7-2 and TRBJ1-1, with unresolved D. There are 13 residues in the CDR3. V was pared by 8 bases and J by 1 base, with 11 bases between. Germline assignment: CDR1 SGHTA and CDR2 FQGNSA. This CDR3 is CASRAGGNTEAFF. Written as DNA, the CDR3 is TGTGCCAGCCGGGCCGGCGGGAACACTGAAGCTTTCTTT.

This clonotype was seen ten or more times. The chain joins TRBV25-1 to TRBJ2-2; D ambiguous. There are 12 residues in the CDR3. The V gene's germline CDR1 is MGHDK and CDR2 SYGVNS. V was pared by 3 bases and J by 4 bases, with 3 bases between. CDR3 sequence: CASSDSTGELFF. The CDR3 DNA reads TGTGCCAGCAGTGACTCCACCGGGGAGCTGTTTTTT.

This clonotype was seen many times. V is TRBV10-2 and J is TRBJ1-2; D is undetermined. Trimming shortened V by 7 bases and J by 4 bases, and 10 bases separated the two germline ends. Germline CDR1 reads WSHSY; CDR2 reads SAAADI. The CDR3 runs to 12 residues. Here the CDR3 reads CASMGSGYGYTF. CDR3 DNA: TGCGCCAGCATGGGTTCGGGCTATGGCTACACCTTC.

Judged by abundance, this clonotype is medium-sized. V gene TRBV6-5 combines with J gene TRBJ2-1, with TRBD2 matching over 10 bases. Germline V CDR1 and CDR2: MNHEY, SVGAGI. This CDR3 comprises 17 residues. V shed 4 bases, J shed 6 bases, and the junction held 12 bases outside the gene matches. CDR3 DNA: TGTGCCAGCAGTTTTATAGCAGGGCTAGCGGGGGTCAATGAGCAGTTCTTC. This codes for CASSFIAGLAGVNEQFF.

This chain connects TRBV30 to TRBJ1-2; TRBD1 matches at 9 bases. The V gene end was trimmed by 3 bases and the J gene end by 6 bases; junction bases not matched to a gene: 11. The CDR3 runs 15 residues. Germline values: CDR1 GTSNPN, CDR2 SVGIG (reference sequence). The CDR3 loop reads CAWRGPTGGTHGYTF. Here the CDR3 DNA reads TGTGCCTGGAGAGGCCCGACAGGGGGTACTCATGGCTACACCTTC.

This clonotype is judged medium-sized (0.01 to 0.1%). This chain links TRBV20-1 with TRBJ1-1; D remains ambiguous. The germline gives CDR1 DFQATT, CDR2 SNEGSKA (reference sequence). V lost 3 bases to trimming and J lost 5 bases, with 16 bases between them. This CDR3 has 14 amino acids. The CDR3 loop is CSARQAGRGTEAFF. The CDR3, as DNA: TGCAGTGCTAGGCAGGCCGGCCGGGGTACTGAAGCTTTCTTT.

This clonotype was seen at least ten times. The gene calls are TRBV4-1 and TRBJ2-1; perhaps TRBD1 as D (7 bases). The length of the CDR3 is 17 residues. CDR1 is MGHRA, CDR2 YSYEKL, per germline. V was cut by 1 base and J by 4 bases, with 17 bases left in between. The CDR3 region has the DNA TGCGCCAGCAGCCAAGTTTATCAGGGGGGATCGTACAATGAGCAGTTCTTC. Encoded protein: CASSQVYQGGSYNEQFF.

This clonotype was seen many times. This sequence joins TRBV20-1 and TRBJ1-4; perhaps TRBD1 as D (6 bases). The CDR3 spans 13 residues. Germline CDR1 reads DFQATT; CDR2 reads SNEGSKA (reference sequence). V lost 5 bases and J lost 7, with 14 bases in between. CDR3 amino acids: CSARQDPLEKLFF. The CDR3 DNA sequence: TGCAGTGCTCGACAGGATCCGCTTGAAAAACTGTTTTTT.

This clonotype appeared many times. The chain recombines TRBV23-1 with TRBJ2-7; D is undetermined. TRBV23-1 has ORF status, its function being uncertain. This CDR3 has 16 residues. The V end was cut by 2 bases, the J end by 3 bases, with 17 bases between. The chain's CDR3 is CASSQTTVAQHYEQYF. The CDR3 DNA reads as TGCGCCAGCAGTCAAACCACAGTAGCACAACACTACGAGCAGTACTTC.

On this clonotype: Possible read error: a much larger clone is one base away. V is TRBV18 and J is TRBJ1-2, with TRBD1 as a possible D gene (5 bases). CDR3 size: 13 residues. Trimming took off 8 bases at V and 8 bases at J, with 18 bases between the two ends. Germline lookup yields CDR1 KGHSH and CDR2 LQKENI. The CDR3 here is CASPDRWGDGYTF. CDR3 bases: TGTGCCAGCCCGGACCGGTGGGGCGACGGCTACACCTTC. Using reference TRBV18 and TRBJ1-2 for the parts outside the CDR3, the full variable domain is NAGVMQNPRHLVRRRGQEARLRCSPMKGHSHVYWYRQLPEEGLKFMVYLQKENIIDESGMPKERFSAEFPKEGPSILRIQQVVRGDSAAYFCASPDRWGDGYTFGSGTRLTVV.

This clonotype appeared many times. The genes are TRBV5-6 and TRBJ2-1; 8 nucleotides match TRBD2. Germline lookup yields CDR1 SGHDT and CDR2 YYEEEE. J was trimmed by 5 bases and V by 3 bases; bases with no gene match: 4. The CDR3 has 14 amino acids. CDR3 coding DNA: TGTGCCAGCAGCTACAGCGGGAGTGACAATGAGCAGTTCTTC. It specifies CASSYSGSDNEQFF.

In this sample, this clonotype turned up many times. V gene TRBV29-1 combines with J gene TRBJ1-3, with 7 nucleotides matching TRBD1. The CDR3 contains 14 residues. Trimming cost V 3 bases and J 4 bases; bases outside gene matches: 6. Germline assignment: CDR1 SQVTM and CDR2 ANQGSEA. The CDR3 region is CSVDGRGVGNTIYF. As DNA, the CDR3 is TGCAGCGTTGACGGCAGGGGGGTAGGAAACACCATATATTTT.

This clonotype was counted between two and nine times. The DNA of the CDR3 is TGCAGTGCCTTAAGGGGTTTAACTGAAGCTTTCTTT. This encodes CSALRGLTEAFF. The J gene is TRBJ1-1, the V gene TRBV20-1; TRBD1 might be the D (5 bases). Germline V gene sequence: CDR1 DFQATT, CDR2 SNEGSKA (reference sequence). Between the trimmed V and J ends, which lost 6 bases and 5 bases, there was a span of 13 bases. The CDR3 spans 12 residues.

At least ten counts were recorded for this clonotype. V is TRBV6-2 or TRBV6-3 and J is TRBJ2-7; a weak D match, TRBD1 (6 bases). This CDR3 has 14 amino acids. Germline V gene lookup returns CDR1 MNHEY and CDR2 SVGEGT. Trimming took off 8 bases at V and 0 bases at J, with 14 bases between the two ends. The CDR3 loop reads CASRNREFSYEQYF. In nucleotides, the CDR3 is TGTGCCAGCCGTAACAGGGAATTCTCCTACGAGCAGTACTTC.

This clonotype was detected ten times or more. V gene TRBV27 combines with J gene TRBJ2-5; D gene ambiguous. There are 13 residues in the CDR3. Trimming took 3 bases from V and 2 from J, leaving 7 bases between them. Per germline, CDR1 MNHEY and CDR2 SMNVEV (reference sequence). The CDR3 spells CASSFRFQETQYF. As DNA, the CDR3 is TGTGCCAGCAGTTTTCGGTTTCAAGAGACCCAGTACTTC.

This clonotype was observed many times. The gene calls are TRBV5-1 and TRBJ1-2; 7 bases are a match to TRBD1. Per the germline V gene, CDR1 is SGHRS and CDR2 is YFSETQ. The V segment lost 3 bases and the J segment 5 bases; nucleotides outside the gene matches: 7. This CDR3 comprises 14 residues. In nucleotides, the CDR3 is TGCGCCAGCAGCTCAGGGGGACCTTCATATGGCTACACCTTC. Its translation: CASSSGGPSYGYTF. Supplemented by reference TRBV5-1 and TRBJ1-2, the full variable domain reads KAGVTQTPRYLIKTRGQQVTLSCSPISGHRSVSWYQQTPGQGLQFLFEYFSETQRNKGNFPGRFSGRQFSNSRSEMNVSTLELGDSALYLCASSSGGPSYGYTFGSGTRLTVV.

This clonotype was picked up many times. The genes are TRBV9 and TRBJ2-5; D is perhaps TRBD2 (6 bases). The CDR3 totals 13 residues. Germline loops: CDR1 SGDLS, CDR2 YYNGEE. V was trimmed by 3 bases and J by 5 bases, leaving 11 bases between them. Here the CDR3 DNA reads TGTGCCAGCAGCGCAGGACTAATCGAGACCCAGTACTTC. Amino acid sequence: CASSAGLIETQYF.

This clonotype was observed at least ten times. The chain uses TRBV4-2 and TRBJ2-3; D is perhaps TRBD1 or TRBD2 (5 bases each). CDR3 size: 16 residues. The V end lost 3 bases, the J end lost 2 bases, and 15 bases lay between the germline ends. Germline V CDR1 and CDR2: LGHNA, YNFKEQ. The CDR3 DNA reads TGTGCCAGCAGCCATTTCGGGGCAGAAATCACAGATACGCAGTATTTT. Protein product: CASSHFGAEITDTQYF.